This T cell receptor beta chain came from a study of a mutant IDH1 vaccine in newly diagnosed glioma. This sample's time point: week 23, last vaccination. Topical imiquimod accompanied each vaccine dose, which consisted of 300 ug of mutant IDH1 20-mer peptide. TCRdb keeps only in-frame clones here, not all; method: immunoSEQ multiplex PCR. This table holds some 70,000 clones, over 75% found once. Germline CDR1 and CDR2: SGHRS and YFSETQ. V was clipped by 1 base and J by 5 bases; unmatched bases: 2. The CDR3 runs to 15 residues. On this clone: Its target is unknown.

Material: PBMCs, obtained from a glioma patient whose treatment included an IDH1 peptide vaccine. The origin of this receptor is a man aged 18 to 30 with glioma. This sequence joins TRBV5-1 and TRBJ2-2; TRBD2 aligns across 10 bases. The CDR3 here is CASSLTSGTTGELFF. The CDR3 region has the DNA TGCGCCAGCAGCTTGACTAGCGGGACAACCGGGGAGCTGTTTTTT.